Many counts were recorded for the clone carrying this T cell receptor beta chain. Germline V gene data show CDR1 as SGHTA and CDR2 as FQGNSA. The ends were cut back, 5 bases at V and 4 bases at J, with 12 bases in the middle. This CDR3 comprises 14 residues. Generated by immunoSEQ multiplex PCR, the TCRdb table keeps only in-frame clones and is missing some. In the table there are approximately 220,000 clones, roughly 85% of which are singletons. This sample was taken from a study of blood T cell repertoires in COVID-19. The chain carries TRBV7-2 and TRBJ1-5; weak D call: TRBD1 (5 bases). This sequence was found in a woman aged 50 to 60 who had been exposed to COVID-19. Sequenced input: PBMCs or T cells enriched from blood (not recorded which). The CDR3 loop reads CASSRRAGNQPQHF. CDR3 DNA sequence: TGTGCCAGCAGCCGCAGGGCAGGTAATCAGCCCCAGCATTTT.